Listed below are T cell receptor beta chains from one sample, sequenced in a study of siplizumab effects on memory and regulatory T cells. TCRdb keeps only in-frame clones here, not all; method: immunoSEQ multiplex PCR. The repertoire holds 85,000 to 130,000 clones, with over 90% as singletons. Sequenced input: Tregs sorted from blood. These receptors all come from a human donor in good health. The CDR3 runs from the conserved cysteine through the conserved F or W. A D gene is named only where the DNA matches it firmly.

d_gene | j_gene | v_gene | CDR3aa
NA | TRBJ2-6 | TRBV19 | CASSMRTHSSGANVLTF
NA | TRBJ2-1 | TRBV7-8 | CASSLQGGLNNEQFF
NA | TRBJ2-3 | TRBV11-2 | CASSSLVGRSTDTQYF
NA | TRBJ2-3 | TRBV10-3 | CAIGDGRTDTQYF
NA | TRBJ1-2 | TRBV7-9 | CASGNNYGYTF
NA | TRBJ2-7 | TRBV6-6 | CAARGLNRYEQYF
NA | TRBJ2-1 | TRBV5-1 | CASSLGSGRRNEQFF
NA | TRBJ1-1 | TRBV10-3 | CAISELAGEAFF
TRBD1 | TRBJ1-5 | TRBV7-9 | CASSAGQLNQPQHF
NA | TRBJ2-5 | TRBV19 | CASSSWQGQETQYF
NA | TRBJ1-1 | TRBV5-1 | CASSVSDTTEAFF
NA | TRBJ1-3 | TRBV7-2 | CASSLRGIGLDTIYF
NA | TRBJ1-2 | TRBV28 | CASSAGSDYGYTF
NA | TRBJ2-2 | TRBV5-1 | CASSEGSGELFF
NA | TRBJ2-6 | TRBV19 | CASSIAQGSSGANVLTF
NA | TRBJ2-6 | TRBV9 | CASSARGPNSGANVLTF
NA | TRBJ1-5 | TRBV30 | CAWSRNGPNQPQHF
NA | TRBJ1-1 | TRBV15 | CATSREINTEAFF
NA | TRBJ2-7 | TRBV10-3 | CAISDGTATYEQYF
NA | TRBJ2-3 | TRBV29-1 | CSVRSGTDTQYF